This is a list of T cell receptor beta chains from one sample in a study of OX40 agonist ivuxolimab in advanced cancers. Sequencing was performed with immunoSEQ multiplex PCR; in TCRdb, only in-frame clones are kept and a portion is missing. The repertoire holds 57,000 or so clones, with roughly 90% as singletons. Sequenced material: CD4+ or CD8+ T cells sorted from blood, taken in a trial of the OX40 agonist ivuxolimab. Receptors originate from an adult with an advanced solid tumor such as melanoma, head and neck, liver or kidney cancer. CDR3s include the opening cysteine and the closing phenylalanine or tryptophan. The order of the fields is V gene, J gene, clone size, D gene, CDR3 DNA, CDR3 protein. D genes are given only for firm matches. Expanded clones are given a class, and other clones once, few, many or no size at all.

TRBV7-9,TRBJ1-5,-,TRBD1,TGTGCCAGCAGCTTAATACAGGGGAACCAGCCCCAGCATTTT,CASSLIQGNQPQHF
TRBV9,TRBJ2-3,-,-,TGTGCCAGCAGCCCAAGAGGGACAGATACGCAGTATTTT,CASSPRGTDTQYF
TRBV6-4,TRBJ2-3,-,-,TGTGCCAGCAGTGAGACGGGAGCTAGCACAGATACGCAGTATTTT,CASSETGASTDTQYF
TRBV10-3,TRBJ1-1,-,-,TGTGCCATCAGTGACCCCCGGGGGAACACTGAAGCTTTCTTT,CAISDPRGNTEAFF
TRBV29-1,TRBJ2-7,-,TRBD1,TGCAGCGTTGAGGGCAGGGGGCGAGAGCAGTACTTC,CSVEGRGREQYF
TRBV5-4,TRBJ1-2,-,-,TGTGCCAGCAGCTTGGCGTCCAAGCTCTATGGCTACACCTTC,CASSLASKLYGYTF
TRBV4-2,TRBJ2-7,-,TRBD1,TGTGCCAGCAGCCCAGGACAGGGGGTGTACGAGCAGTACTTC,CASSPGQGVYEQYF
TRBV6-1,TRBJ2-6,-,-,TGTGCCGCACACCCCGGCTCTGGGGCCAACGTCCTGACTTTC,CAAHPGSGANVLTF
TRBV7-8,TRBJ1-5,-,-,TGTGCCAGCAGTTCTCAGGTGAATCAGCCCCAGCATTTT,CASSSQVNQPQHF
TRBV19,TRBJ1-5,-,-,TGTGCCAGTAGTATAGTTGGAGGGCATCAGCCCCAGCATTTT,CASSIVGGHQPQHF
TRBV10-1,TRBJ2-7,once,-,TGCGCCAGCAGTGACGGCTACTACGAGCAGTACTTC,CASSDGYYEQYF
TRBV6-1,TRBJ2-1,-,TRBD1,TGTGCCAGCAGTAAGGGACAGGGGGGTGTCAATGAGCAGTTCTTC,CASSKGQGGVNEQFF
TRBV7-7,TRBJ2-5,-,TRBD1,TGTGCTAGCAGCTTTAATAACAGGGGGCAAGAGACCCAGTACTTC,CASSFNNRGQETQYF
TRBV19,TRBJ2-6,-,TRBD1,TGTGCCAGTAGTATCGGGGGACAGGGCGACGATGTAGGGGCCAACGTCCTGACTTTC,CASSIGGQGDDVGANVLTF
TRBV6-5,TRBJ2-7,-,TRBD2,TGTGCCAGCAGTTTCCTTCTAGCGGGAACATCCTACGAGCAGTACTTC,CASSFLLAGTSYEQYF
TRBV6-5,TRBJ1-6,-,-,TGTGCCAGCAGTTACCGAGAATATAATTCACCCCTCCACTTT,CASSYREYNSPLHF
TRBV4-2,TRBJ2-7,-,-,TGTGCCAGCAGCTCTCCAACACTAGTCGAGCAGTACTTC,CASSSPTLVEQYF
TRBV5-8,TRBJ2-7,few,-,TGTGCCAGCAGCACGAGGGAGGGGGGCGAGCAGTACTTC,CASSTREGGEQYF
TRBV4-1,TRBJ2-6,-,TRBD1,TGCGCCAGCAGCCAAGGGGCAGGGGGAAACCCTGGGGCCAACGTCCTGACTTTC,CASSQGAGGNPGANVLTF
TRBV30,TRBJ1-4,once,TRBD1,TGTGCCTGGGCTTTGACAGGGAGTCTGGGACTGTTTTTT,CAWALTGSLGLFF
TRBV7-6,TRBJ1-1,-,TRBD1,TGTGCCAGCAGCTTCTCGGGACAGGGTAAGAAAAACACTGAAGCTTTCTTT,CASSFSGQGKKNTEAFF
TRBV19,TRBJ2-6,-,-,TGTGCCAGTAGTATTCAGGGACGCATTACTGGGGCCAACGTCCTGACTTTC,CASSIQGRITGANVLTF
TRBV30,TRBJ2-2,-,-,TGTGCCTGGAGCGAAGGGACACCGAACACCGGGGAGCTGTTTTTT,CAWSEGTPNTGELFF
TRBV5-8,TRBJ2-1,-,-,TGTGCCAGCAGCTTGGTGTGGCAGTCCCGTGAGCAGTTCTTC,CASSLVWQSREQFF
TRBV18,TRBJ1-2,-,TRBD1,TGTGCCAGCTCACCTCGGGACAGGGGGGATGGCTACACCTTC,CASSPRDRGDGYTF
TRBV19,TRBJ2-2,-,TRBD2,TGTGCCAGTAGTACGTCGGGACTAGCGGGAGGGTATGCCGGGGAGCTGTTTTTT,CASSTSGLAGGYAGELFF
TRBV5-4,TRBJ2-3,-,-,TGTGCCATCCTTCGGGACTCTGGCACAGATACGCAGTATTTT,CAILRDSGTDTQYF
TRBV19,TRBJ2-1,-,TRBD2,TGTGCCACCCTAGGACTAGCGGGGGGTAACTCCTACAATGAGCAGTTCTTC,CATLGLAGGNSYNEQFF
TRBV27,TRBJ2-7,few,TRBD1,TGTGCCAGCGCCGGGACAGGGGGCTCCTACGAGCAGTACTTC,CASAGTGGSYEQYF
TRBV10-3,TRBJ2-4,-,-,TGTGCCATCAGGGACGCGGGCCTAGCCAAAAACATTCAGTACTTC,CAIRDAGLAKNIQYF
TRBV30,TRBJ1-4,-,-,TGTGCCTGGAGTGACAGGTTCGGTAATGAAAAACTGTTTTTT,CAWSDRFGNEKLFF
TRBV6-5,TRBJ2-3,-,TRBD1,TGTGCCAGCAGTTACTCTGGACAGGGGACAGATACGCAGTATTTT,CASSYSGQGTDTQYF
TRBV5-1,TRBJ1-2,once,TRBD1,TGCGCCAGCAGCTCGGACAGGTATAATGGCTACACCTTC,CASSSDRYNGYTF
TRBV9,TRBJ2-5,-,TRBD2,TGTGCCAGCAGCGCTGGGGGACTAGCGGGACAAGAGACCCAGTACTTC,CASSAGGLAGQETQYF
TRBV7-9,TRBJ2-7,-,TRBD2,TGTGCCAGCAGCTTAAGCGGGATTTACGAGCAGTACTTC,CASSLSGIYEQYF
TRBV30,TRBJ2-1,once,-,TGTGCCTGGAGTGTAGAGCACCTTGGCGGGGGCACCTCCCGACTTCGGAATGAGCAGTTCTTC,CAWSVEHLGGGTSRLRNEQFF
TRBV19,TRBJ1-2,-,TRBD1,TGTGCCAGTAGTTCCGGACAGGGGGAAGGCTACACCTTC,CASSSGQGEGYTF
TRBV2,TRBJ2-5,-,TRBD2,TGTGCCAGCGTAACTAGCGGGAGGGCCTGGGAGACCCAGTACTTC,CASVTSGRAWETQYF